These 27 T cell receptor beta chains originate from one sample sequenced in a study of shared clonotypes between healthy human individuals. The protocol was immunoSEQ multiplex PCR, while the TCRdb copy is restricted to in-frame clones and leaves out a portion. The repertoire holds around 980,000 clones, with about 84% as singletons. The sequenced material came from memory CD4+ T cells from PBMCs. Subset reported: CD45RA-negative fraction. These receptors came from a man aged 18 to 29 in good health. Some clones in this sample may be carry-over from other donors' samples.

Only one count was recorded for this clone. The chain has TRBV15 and TRBJ1-3; maybe TRBD1 (6 bases). Deletions cut 1 base from V and 5 bases from J, with 9 bases between. The CDR3 totals 14 residues. Germline V gene lookup returns CDR1 LNHNV and CDR2 YYDKDF (reference sequence). CDR3 protein: CATSRGTGRNTIYF. The CDR3, as DNA: TGTGCCACCAGCAGAGGAACAGGGCGAAACACCATATATTTT.

In this sample, this clone turned up a few times. The chain links TRBV7-9 to TRBJ2-3, with 10 bases identical to TRBD1. This CDR3 has 15 residues. Germline-derived CDR1 and CDR2 are SEHNR and FQNEAQ (reference sequence). J was trimmed by 4 bases and V by 3 bases; bases with no gene match: 4. The CDR3 region is CASSFRDRGPDTQYF. The CDR3 nucleotides are TGTGCCAGCAGCTTCCGGGACAGGGGCCCAGATACGCAGTATTTT.

This chain uses TRBV4-3 with TRBJ1-5, with D maybe TRBD1 (5 bases). Trimming cost V 1 base and J 4 bases, with 5 bases left between them. The CDR3 is 13 amino acids. CDR1 is LGHNA, CDR2 YSLEER, per germline. DNA for the CDR3: TGCGCCAGCAGCCAAGGACAGAATCAGCCCCAGCATTTT. Its protein is CASSQGQNQPQHF.

About this clone itself: A read error is likely here: a far larger clone is one base away. This rearrangement joins TRBV30 to TRBJ2-4; 10 bases are shared with TRBD2. Germline lookup yields CDR1 GTSNPN and CDR2 SVGIG (reference sequence). The CDR3 totals 18 residues. This chain's CDR3 is CVGRLAGGRPLAKNIQYF. In DNA, the CDR3 is TGTGTGGGGCGGTTAGCGGGAGGCCGGCCCCTAGCCAAAAACATTCAGTACTTC.

V is TRBV9 and J is TRBJ2-7, with D hard to call. Trimming removed 4 bases from V and 3 bases from J, with 17 bases in between. This CDR3 has 15 amino acids. CDR1 is SGDLS and CDR2 is YYNGEE in the germline V gene. This CDR3 reads CASSPSSGRVYEQYF. The CDR3 nucleotides read TGTGCCAGCAGCCCAAGCTCTGGACGGGTCTACGAGCAGTACTTC.

This chain uses TRBV27 with TRBJ2-3; no clear D gene. Per germline, CDR1 MNHEY and CDR2 SMNVEV (reference sequence). V lost 7 bases and J 6 bases, leaving 8 bases between the germline ends. This CDR3 is built from 11 residues. The CDR3 loop reads CASTRRDTQYF. In DNA, the CDR3 is TGTGCCAGCACCAGGCGGGATACGCAGTATTTT.

This chain uses TRBV6-1 with TRBJ2-1; the D gene is possibly TRBD2 (5 bases). The CDR3 consists of 13 residues. CDR1 is MNHNS, CDR2 SASEGT, per germline. The ends were cut back, 8 bases at V and 7 bases at J, with 15 bases in the middle. CDR3 nucleotides: TGTGCCAGCTGGGAGCAGGCAGAGAATGAGCAGTTCTTC. Its protein product is CASWEQAENEQFF.

V and J are TRBV14 and TRBJ2-1, with no clear D. V lost 2 bases and J lost 10, with 12 bases in between. The CDR3 has 13 residues. CDR1 is SGHDN, CDR2 FVKESK, per germline. The CDR3 nucleotides are TGTGCCAGCAGCCAACGGATGGAGAGCGAGCAGTTCTTC. It translates to CASSQRMESEQFF.

The chain joins TRBV4-3 to TRBJ1-5; a possible D gene is TRBD1 (5 bases). Germline CDR1 and CDR2: LGHNA and YSLEER. This CDR3 region has 15 residues. With 4 bases removed from V and 6 bases from J, the gap between germline ends came to 16 bases. The DNA of the CDR3 is TGCGCCAGCAGCCTGAGTCGGGGGACGGGTCAGCCCCAGCATTTT. It is translated as CASSLSRGTGQPQHF.

This chain joins TRBV7-3 and TRBJ1-4; D uncertain. The germline V and J ends were trimmed by 3 bases and 4 bases, with 6 bases remaining between them. Germline CDR1 SGHTA, CDR2 FQGTGA. CDR3 length: 13 residues. The CDR3 coding sequence is TGTGCCAGCAGCTTGACTATTAATGAAAAACTGTTTTTT. As protein: CASSLTINEKLFF.

The gene calls are TRBV6-5 and TRBJ1-5; D gene ambiguous. This CDR3 has 13 residues. Deletions cut 6 bases from V and 2 bases from J, with 8 bases between. The germline V gene encodes CDR1 MNHEY and CDR2 SVGAGI. Written as DNA, the CDR3 is TGTGCCAGCAGGAGGGAAGGCAATCAGCCCCAGCATTTT. This codes for CASRREGNQPQHF.

The chain joins TRBV29-1 to TRBJ2-5, with no clear D. The CDR3 length is 11 residues. V lost 5 bases and J 5 bases, leaving 9 bases between the germline ends. From germline, CDR1 is SQVTM and CDR2 ANQGSEA. Written as DNA, the CDR3 is TGCAGCGTTTCAGAAGGGGAGACCCAGTACTTC. It codes for CSVSEGETQYF.

This clone was picked up a small number of times. The rearrangement joins TRBV2 to TRBJ1-3; D possibly corresponds to TRBD1 (6 bases). Germline V gene sequence: CDR1 SNHLY, CDR2 FYNNEI. This CDR3 is 14 amino acids long. V was cut by 4 bases and J by 0 bases, with 7 bases left in between. The CDR3 sequence: CASSARGSGNTIYF. Written as DNA, the CDR3 is TGTGCCAGCAGTGCCAGGGGCTCTGGAAACACCATATATTTT.

This sequence joins TRBV5-5 and TRBJ1-5; D might be TRBD1 (5 bases). V lost 4 bases and J lost 7, with 9 bases in between. This CDR3 spans 12 amino acids. From germline, CDR1 is SGHKS and CDR2 YYEKEE (reference sequence). DNA for the CDR3: TGTGCCAGCAGCAGGGGAGTCCAGCCCCAGCATTTT. As protein: CASSRGVQPQHF.

The chain couples TRBV5-5 to TRBJ1-4; D remains unclear. V lost 1 base to trimming and J lost 4 bases, with 17 bases between them. The CDR3 covers 17 residues. CDR1 SGHKS and CDR2 YYEKEE come from the germline V gene (reference sequence). This CDR3 is CASSLSQSGRNNEKLFF. The CDR3, as DNA: TGTGCCAGCAGCTTGAGTCAATCAGGACGGAATAATGAAAAACTGTTTTTT.

This clone came up once. V usage is TRBV4-1 and J usage is TRBJ2-5; D not certain. The CDR3 loop spans 14 amino acids. Trimming left V 0 bases short and J 7 bases short, with 12 bases between. Germline CDR1 reads MGHRA; CDR2 reads YSYEKL. For the CDR3, the DNA is TGCGCCAGCAGCCAAGATCTAAATCTCAGGACCCAGTACTTC. Its translation is CASSQDLNLRTQYF.

V is TRBV5-1 and J is TRBJ2-5; 7 nucleotides align to TRBD1. Looked up from germline, CDR1 is SGHRS and CDR2 is YFSETQ. The V segment lost 4 bases and the J segment 1 base; nucleotides outside the gene matches: 7. This CDR3 is 15 amino acids long. CDR3 loop: CASSLTGTAQETQYF. CDR3 DNA sequence: TGCGCCAGCAGCCTTACCGGGACAGCCCAAGAGACCCAGTACTTC. The full variable domain, completed using reference TRBV5-1 and TRBJ2-5, is KAGVTQTPRYLIKTRGQQVTLSCSPISGHRSVSWYQQTPGQGLQFLFEYFSETQRNKGNFPGRFSGRQFSNSRSEMNVSTLELGDSALYLCASSLTGTAQETQYFGPGTRLLVL.

The chain has TRBV5-1 and TRBJ1-3; TRBD1 agrees at 9 bases. CDR1 is SGHRS and CDR2 is YFSETQ in the germline V gene. V shed 0 bases and J 2 bases; nucleotides not matched to a gene: 3. This CDR3 is built from 16 residues. CDR3 loop: CASSLATGGAGNTIYF. DNA for the CDR3: TGCGCCAGCAGCTTGGCGACAGGGGGAGCTGGAAACACCATATATTTT. Together with reference TRBV5-1 and TRBJ1-3, the CDR3 gives the full variable domain: KAGVTQTPRYLIKTRGQQVTLSCSPISGHRSVSWYQQTPGQGLQFLFEYFSETQRNKGNFPGRFSGRQFSNSRSEMNVSTLELGDSALYLCASSLATGGAGNTIYFGEGSWLTVV.

V gene TRBV4-3 combines with J gene TRBJ1-1; D is possibly TRBD1 (5 bases). There are 19 residues in the CDR3. Trimming left V 0 bases short and J 1 base short, with 21 bases between. Germline V gene sequence: CDR1 LGHNA, CDR2 YSLEER. The CDR3 sequence: CASSQDLPFSWQGNTEAFF. The DNA of the CDR3 is TGCGCCAGCAGCCAAGATCTTCCATTTTCCTGGCAGGGGAACACTGAAGCTTTCTTT.

V and J are TRBV29-1 and TRBJ2-7, with D tentatively TRBD1 (6 bases). The CDR3 runs 12 residues. Germline assignment: CDR1 SQVTM and CDR2 ANQGSEA. V was trimmed by 6 bases and J by 3 bases, leaving 12 bases between them. CDR3 DNA sequence: TGCAGCGTGAATAGGGGGAACTACGAGCAGTACTTC. Translating it yields CSVNRGNYEQYF.

This clone was seen only once. V usage is TRBV28 and J usage is TRBJ2-7, with TRBD2 matching over 9 bases. This CDR3 region has 16 residues. Trimming at V came to 1 base and at J to 4 bases, leaving 8 bases not matched to a gene. The germline V gene encodes CDR1 MDHEN and CDR2 SYDVKM. CDR3 coding DNA: TGTGCCAGCAGTTTATCGAGCGGGAGGTTCAGGTACGAGCAGTACTTC. Amino acid sequence: CASSLSSGRFRYEQYF.

The V gene is TRBV5-1, the J gene TRBJ1-5; the D gene is possibly TRBD1 (6 bases). The V and J ends lost 7 bases and 3 bases respectively, with 17 bases between them. CDR3 length: 15 residues. Germline CDR1 and CDR2: SGHRS and YFSETQ. The DNA for the CDR3 is TGCGCCAGCCAGAAGGAAGCAGGGGTCAATCAGCCCCAGCATTTT. This encodes CASQKEAGVNQPQHF.

This clone was counted only a few times. Other DNA sequences in this specimen translate into the identical CDR3. The chain is built from TRBV19 and TRBJ2-5; D may be TRBD2 (6 bases). Trimming shortened V by 6 bases and J by 4 bases, and 12 bases separated the two germline ends. This CDR3 is built from 13 residues. From germline, CDR1 is LNHDA and CDR2 SQIVND (reference sequence). CDR3 sequence reads: CASSAGLGETQYF. DNA for the CDR3: TGTGCCAGTAGCGCGGGGTTGGGAGAGACCCAGTACTTC.

CDR3 loop: CSVEVGGASEAFF. The CDR3 bases are TGCAGCGTTGAAGTAGGTGGGGCGTCTGAAGCTTTCTTT. This rearrangement joins TRBV29-1 to TRBJ1-1; a possible D gene is TRBD1 (5 bases). Trimming stripped 1 base from V and 6 bases from J, with 12 bases between. The CDR3 loop spans 13 amino acids. Germline CDR1 and CDR2: SQVTM and ANQGSEA.

The genes are TRBV2 and TRBJ2-7, with D unresolved. Per germline, CDR1 SNHLY and CDR2 FYNNEI. V lost 1 base to trimming and J lost 10 bases, with 8 bases between them. The CDR3 is 11 residues long. The DNA of the CDR3 is TGTGCCAGCAGTGAAGACCTCCTTCAGTACTTC. This codes for CASSEDLLQYF.

CDR3 nucleotides: TGCGCCAGCAGCCCGGGACTAGCGGGGGCGAAAGAGACCCAGTACTTC. It specifies CASSPGLAGAKETQYF. V and J are TRBV10-2 and TRBJ2-5, with 14 bases aligning to TRBD2. Losses at the gene ends were 6 bases for V and 3 bases for J; bases not matched to a gene: 6. The CDR3 consists of 16 residues. The germline gives CDR1 WSHSY, CDR2 SAAADI.

The rearrangement joins TRBV6-1 to TRBJ1-1; TRBD1 aligns across 9 bases. This CDR3 spans 14 amino acids. Trimming took 8 bases from V and 10 from J; bases not matched to a gene: 14. Germline V gene sequence: CDR1 MNHNS, CDR2 SASEGT. This chain's CDR3 is CASQSTGGLYGAFF. In DNA, the CDR3 is TGTGCCAGCCAGTCGACAGGGGGTCTATACGGAGCTTTCTTT.